This T cell receptor (beta chain) was identified during a study of cytomegalovirus exposure and HLA in healthy donors. Looking at the study overall: Inside one of the first data releases sat around 86 million unique TCRs taken from HLA-typed donors. Points from the study as a whole: The study dropped some indistinguishable V segments, TRBV6-2 and TRBV6-3 among them. Using a false discovery rate of 0.05, a later analysis showed that 15,000 to 20,000 TCR beta sequences were associated with HLA alleles.

From germline, CDR1 is MNHNY and CDR2 SVGAGI (reference sequence). The ends were cut back, 5 bases at V and 2 bases at J, with 15 bases in the middle. The CDR3 is 15 residues long. This clone appeared once. Its specificity is not known. Primers for the PCR totalled 60 Vbeta and 13 Jbeta. The method was immunoSEQ multiplex PCR; TCRdb's version includes in-frame clones alone and lacks a portion of them. Of around 97,000 clones in the sample, around 10% were seen once. The specimen was PBMCs. The genes are TRBV6-6 and TRBJ1-2; weak D call: TRBD1 (6 bases). This clonotype originated in a man in his forties or fifties in good health and CMV-seropositive. This CDR3 is CASSQDARGNYGYTF. CDR3 sequence (DNA): TGTGCCAGCAGTCAAGACGCCAGGGGAAACTATGGCTACACCTTC.